The 13 T cell receptor beta chains reported below all come from one sample, sequenced in a study of T cells after yellow fever vaccination. In TCRdb, the 5' RACE reads were re-called with MiXCR into one record per CDR3 protein. Among approximately 340,000 distinct CDR3 sequences, approximately 9% were seen once, and the ten largest hold around 17%. The sequencing used PBMCs, collected on the day of the first yellow fever vaccination. These receptors were collected from a man younger than 35 who received the YFV17D yellow fever vaccine.

This clonotype was counted between two and nine times. The chain uses TRBV28 and TRBJ2-1; D could derive from TRBD1 or TRBD2 (5 bases each). CDR1 MDHEN and CDR2 SYDVKM come from the germline V gene. V lost 4 bases and J lost 0, with 16 bases in between. The CDR3 loop spans 17 amino acids. CDR3 in amino acids: CASSSGRGVPSYNEQFF. The CDR3 DNA follows: TGTGCCAGCAGTTCGGGACGTGGGGTACCCTCCTACAATGAGCAGTTCTTC.

The chain couples TRBV6-1 to TRBJ2-2, with 8 bases identical to TRBD1. The CDR3 length is 14 residues. Looked up from germline, CDR1 is MNHNS and CDR2 is SASEGT. J lost 8 bases, V lost 8 bases, and 10 bases had no gene match. In DNA, the CDR3 is TGTGCCAGCCGGCGGACAGGGTCGGTGGGGGAGCTGTTTTTT. It codes for CASRRTGSVGELFF.

This clonotype was counted many times. Here the CDR3 DNA reads TGTGCCAGCAGCCAGAGCCACTCTGGAAACACCATATATTTT. Translation gives CASSQSHSGNTIYF. The V gene is TRBV11-2, the J gene TRBJ1-3; no reliable D call. The CDR3 has 14 residues. V was cut by 5 bases and J by 0 bases, with 8 bases left in between. In germline, CDR1 is SGHAT, CDR2 FQNNGV.

This clonotype has only a few counts. The chain carries TRBV18 and TRBJ2-6; D is ambiguous. Germline V gives CDR1 KGHSH, CDR2 LQKENI. The V and J ends lost 2 bases and 4 bases respectively, with 9 bases between them. This CDR3 spans 15 amino acids. DNA for the CDR3: TGTGCCAGCTCACCATCGGAGTCCGGGGCCAACGTCCTGACTTTC. Amino acid sequence: CASSPSESGANVLTF.

The rearrangement links TRBV2 to TRBJ2-3; D is possibly TRBD1 (5 bases). This CDR3 contains 12 residues. V was trimmed by 4 bases and J by 10 bases, leaving 12 bases between them. Germline lookup yields CDR1 SNHLY and CDR2 FYNNEI. CDR3 bases: TGTGCCAGCAGTGGACAGCTCTGGGCGCAGTATTTT. This translates into CASSGQLWAQYF.

This clonotype has more than one count but fewer than ten. V and J are TRBV20-1 and TRBJ2-5; 12 bases line up with TRBD2. This CDR3 spans 15 amino acids. V trimming: 3 bases; J trimming: 4 bases; junction bases outside the gene matches: 6. Germline V gene lookup returns CDR1 DFQATT and CDR2 SNEGSKA (reference sequence). Here the CDR3 reads CSASAASGGVETQYF. CDR3 bases: TGCAGTGCTAGCGCGGCTAGCGGGGGGGTAGAGACCCAGTACTTC.

The chain links TRBV5-4 to TRBJ2-7, with a tentative D call TRBD1 (5 bases). This CDR3 is built from 13 residues. Germline V gene lookup returns CDR1 SGHNT and CDR2 YYREEE (reference sequence). Between the trimmed V and J ends, which lost 2 bases and 7 bases, there was a span of 13 bases. CDR3 nucleotides: TGTGCCAGCAGCTTCAGCCAGGGTGTAGAGCAGTACGTC. Protein sequence: CASSFSQGVEQYV.

The chain has TRBV20-1 and TRBJ2-1; TRBD2 agrees at 8 bases. Germline CDR1 reads DFQATT; CDR2 reads SNEGSKA (reference sequence). V shed 3 bases, J shed 4 bases, and the junction held 8 bases outside the gene matches. The CDR3 runs 15 residues. The CDR3, as DNA: TGCAGTGCTAGGACGGGACGGGGGGGTTACAATGAGCAGTTCTTC. Protein sequence: CSARTGRGGYNEQFF.

This clonotype was found many times. V gene TRBV12-3 or TRBV12-4 combines with J gene TRBJ2-5; D is undetermined. With 8 bases removed from V and 2 bases from J, the gap between germline ends came to 27 bases. The CDR3 has 18 residues. Here the CDR3 DNA reads TGTGCCAGCTCAGTTTCGGTAGTTCCGAGAGCTATACAAGAGACCCAGTACTTC. Translated: CASSVSVVPRAIQETQYF.

As for this clonotype: A much bigger clone sits one base away, suggesting this may be a read error. The rearrangement uses TRBV12-3 or TRBV12-4 and TRBJ2-1; D gene uncertain. Between the trimmed V and J ends, which lost 3 bases and 9 bases, there was a span of 6 bases. This CDR3 has 11 amino acids. This CDR3 is CASSLEFEQFF. The CDR3 coding sequence is TGTGCCAGCAGTTTGGAGTTTGAGCAGTTCTTC.

V usage is TRBV7-9 and J usage is TRBJ1-2; no definite D call. CDR1 SEHNR and CDR2 FQNEAQ come from the germline V gene (reference sequence). The ends were cut back, 5 bases at V and 0 bases at J, with 16 bases in the middle. The CDR3 length is 16 residues. The DNA for the CDR3 is TGTGCCAGCAGCCAGAGAGAGACAAGATCTAACTATGGCTACACCTTC. This encodes CASSQRETRSNYGYTF.

A few counts support this clonotype. V and J are TRBV28 and TRBJ2-3; 8 positions match TRBD2. CDR3 length: 14 residues. CDR1 is MDHEN and CDR2 is SYDVKM in the germline V gene. The ends lost 7 bases at V and 6 bases at J; junction bases unmatched: 9. The CDR3 DNA reads as TGTGCCAGCATCCCGGGGGGGCCTGGCGATACGCAGTATTTT. Its translation: CASIPGGPGDTQYF.

There are a few counts of this clonotype. The rearrangement links TRBV20-1 to TRBJ2-7, with TRBD2 as a possible D gene (6 bases). Looked up from germline, CDR1 is DFQATT and CDR2 is SNEGSKA (reference sequence). The CDR3 loop spans 14 amino acids. V was shortened by 3 bases and J by 0 bases, with 12 bases between the two germline ends. CDR3 DNA: TGCAGTGCTAGGGTCGGGGGTCTCTCCTACGAGCAGTACTTC. Its translation: CSARVGGLSYEQYF.